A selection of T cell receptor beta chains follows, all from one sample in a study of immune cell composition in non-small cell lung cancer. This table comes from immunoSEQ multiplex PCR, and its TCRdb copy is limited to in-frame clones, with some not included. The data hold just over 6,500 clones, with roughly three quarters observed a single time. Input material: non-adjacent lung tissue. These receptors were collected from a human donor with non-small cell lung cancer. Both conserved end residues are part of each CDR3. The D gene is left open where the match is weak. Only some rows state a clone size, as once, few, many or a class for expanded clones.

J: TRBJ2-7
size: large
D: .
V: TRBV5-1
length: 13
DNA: TGCGCCAGCAGCTTAGACGGAGTCGGCGAGCAGTACTTC
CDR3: CASSLDGVGEQYF

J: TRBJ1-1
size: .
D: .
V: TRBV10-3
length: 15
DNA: TGTGCCATCAGTGAGGTTTGGAGGGGCAAGGCTGAAGCTTTCTTT
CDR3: CAISEVWRGKAEAFF

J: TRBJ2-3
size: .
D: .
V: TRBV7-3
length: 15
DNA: TGTGCCAGCAGCTCGACTAGAGGGGGGGTAGATACGCAGTATTTT
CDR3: CASSSTRGGVDTQYF

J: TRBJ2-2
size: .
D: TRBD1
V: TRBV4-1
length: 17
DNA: TGCGCCAGCAGCCTAGTGAAGGGGGCGTCGAACACCGGGGAGCTGTTTTTT
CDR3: CASSLVKGASNTGELFF

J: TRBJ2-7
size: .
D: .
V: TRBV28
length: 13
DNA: TGTGCCAGCAGTTTAGGTTCCAGGGGCGAGCAGTACTTC
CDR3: CASSLGSRGEQYF

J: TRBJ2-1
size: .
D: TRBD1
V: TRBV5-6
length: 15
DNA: TGTGCCAGCAGCCCGACAGGGTCTTCCTACAATGAGCAGTTCTTC
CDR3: CASSPTGSSYNEQFF

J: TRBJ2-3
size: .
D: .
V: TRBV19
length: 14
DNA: TGTGCCAGTAGTATAGGCGGGATCACAGATACGCAGTATTTT
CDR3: CASSIGGITDTQYF

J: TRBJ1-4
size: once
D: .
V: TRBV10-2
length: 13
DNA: TGCGCCAGCAGTGCCATCGAACGAGGGAAACTGTTTTTT
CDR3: CASSAIERGKLFF

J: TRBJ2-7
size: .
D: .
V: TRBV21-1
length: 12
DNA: TGTGCCAGCAGCCCAGGGAATGACGAGCAGTACTTC
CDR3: CASSPGNDEQYF

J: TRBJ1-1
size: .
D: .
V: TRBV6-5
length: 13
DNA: TGTGCCAGCACCCGCCGACAGGACACTGAAGCTTTCTTT
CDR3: CASTRRQDTEAFF

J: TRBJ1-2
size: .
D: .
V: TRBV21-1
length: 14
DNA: TGTGCCAGCAGCAAACAGGTCCTTAACTATGGCTACACCTTC
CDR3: CASSKQVLNYGYTF

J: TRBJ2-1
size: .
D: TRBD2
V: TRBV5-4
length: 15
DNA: TGTGCCAGCAGCTTGCGGCTAGCGGGGAACAATGAGCAGTTCTTC
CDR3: CASSLRLAGNNEQFF

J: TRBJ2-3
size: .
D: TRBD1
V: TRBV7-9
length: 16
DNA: TGTGCCAGCAGCAGAAGGACAGGGGGTAGTACAGATACGCAGTATTTT
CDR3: CASSRRTGGSTDTQYF

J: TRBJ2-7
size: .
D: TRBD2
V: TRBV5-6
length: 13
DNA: TGTGCCAGCAGCTGGGGGACTAGCTACGAGCAGTACTTC
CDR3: CASSWGTSYEQYF

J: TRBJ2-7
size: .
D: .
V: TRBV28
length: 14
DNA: TGTGCCAGCAGTTTACCCAGCGGCACTAAAGAGCAGTACTTC
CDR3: CASSLPSGTKEQYF

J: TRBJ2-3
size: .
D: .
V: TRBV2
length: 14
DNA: TGTGCCAGCAGTGTCCTAGGAACCACAGATACGCAGTATTTT
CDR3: CASSVLGTTDTQYF

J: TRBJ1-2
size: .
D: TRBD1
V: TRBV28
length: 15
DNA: TGTGCCAGCAGGGCACAGGGGAGTTTTAACTATGGCTACACCTTC
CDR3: CASRAQGSFNYGYTF

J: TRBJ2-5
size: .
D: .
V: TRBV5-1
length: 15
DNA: TGCGCCAGCAGCTTGGGACAGACCACCCAAGAGACCCAGTACTTC
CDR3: CASSLGQTTQETQYF

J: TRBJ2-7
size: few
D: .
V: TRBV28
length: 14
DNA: TGTGCCAGCAGTTTAGCGGGGAGAATCTACGAGCAGTACTTC
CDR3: CASSLAGRIYEQYF

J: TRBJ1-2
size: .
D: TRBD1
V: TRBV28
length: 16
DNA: TGTGCCAGCAGTATACCTCGGGGACAGGGGAACTATGGCTACACCTTC
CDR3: CASSIPRGQGNYGYTF

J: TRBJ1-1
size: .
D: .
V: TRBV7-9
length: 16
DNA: TGTGCCAGCAGCTTTACACTTAGAGGGATCAACACTGAAGCTTTCTTT
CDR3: CASSFTLRGINTEAFF

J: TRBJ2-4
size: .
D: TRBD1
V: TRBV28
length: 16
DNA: TGTGCCAGCAGCCGCCGGGACAGTATAGCCAAAAACATTCAGTACTTC
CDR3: CASSRRDSIAKNIQYF

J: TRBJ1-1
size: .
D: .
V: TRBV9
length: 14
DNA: TGTGCCAGCAGCGTAGGTGACCGGCGGACTGAAGCTTTCTTT
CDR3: CASSVGDRRTEAFF

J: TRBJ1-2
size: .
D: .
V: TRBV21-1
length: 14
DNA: TGTGCCAGCAGCCCCCCCCCACTTCGGGGTGGCTACACCTTC
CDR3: CASSPPPLRGGYTF

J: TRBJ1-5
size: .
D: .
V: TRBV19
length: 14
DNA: TGTGCCAGTAGGGAGGGACGGTTCAATCAGCCCCAGCATTTT
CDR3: CASREGRFNQPQHF

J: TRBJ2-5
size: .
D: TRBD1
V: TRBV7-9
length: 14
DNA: TGTGCCAGCAGCTTAACAGGGGGCCAGGAGACCCAGTACTTC
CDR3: CASSLTGGQETQYF

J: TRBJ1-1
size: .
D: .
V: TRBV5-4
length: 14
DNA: TGTGCCAGCAGCTTGGACAGTAGAAACACTGAAGCTTTCTTT
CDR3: CASSLDSRNTEAFF

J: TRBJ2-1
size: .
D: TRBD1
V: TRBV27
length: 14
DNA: TGTGCCAGCACCTCCCTGACAGGGAGAAATGAGCAGTTCTTC
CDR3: CASTSLTGRNEQFF

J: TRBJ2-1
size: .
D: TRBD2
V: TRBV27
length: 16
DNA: TGTGCCAGCAGTTTGGCGGGTAGCGGGAGAGGGAATGAGCAGTTCTTC
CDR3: CASSLAGSGRGNEQFF

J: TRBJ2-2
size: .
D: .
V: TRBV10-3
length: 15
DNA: TGTGCCATCAGTAGACAGGAGACGAACACCGGGGAGCTGTTTTTT
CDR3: CAISRQETNTGELFF

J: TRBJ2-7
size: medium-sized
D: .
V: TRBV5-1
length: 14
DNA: TGCGCCAGCAGCTTGGGGCAGAGGGTCTACGAGCAGTACTTC
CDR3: CASSLGQRVYEQYF

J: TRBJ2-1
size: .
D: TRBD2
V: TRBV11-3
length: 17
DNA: TGTGCCAGCAGCCCGAACCGACTAGCGGGGGCCTACAATGAGCAGTTCTTC
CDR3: CASSPNRLAGAYNEQFF

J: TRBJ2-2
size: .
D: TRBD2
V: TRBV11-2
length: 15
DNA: TGTGCCAGCAGACAACCCGGACTAGCGGTCGGGGAGCTGTTTTTT
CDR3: CASRQPGLAVGELFF

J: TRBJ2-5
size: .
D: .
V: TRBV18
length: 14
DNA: TGTGCCAGCTCACTACAGGCTACGGGCGAGACCCAGTACTTC
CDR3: CASSLQATGETQYF

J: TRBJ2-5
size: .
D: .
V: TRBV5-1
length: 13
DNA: TGCGCCAGCAGCTTGAAGGGGCCAGAGACCCAGTACTTC
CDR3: CASSLKGPETQYF

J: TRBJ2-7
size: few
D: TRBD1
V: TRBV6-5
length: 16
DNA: TGTGCCAGCAGTTACTCGATACAGGGGGATTCCTACGAGCAGTACTTC
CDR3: CASSYSIQGDSYEQYF

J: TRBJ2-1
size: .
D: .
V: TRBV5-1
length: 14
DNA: TGCGCCAGCAGCTTGGACAGTGGATACAATGAGCAGTTCTTC
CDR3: CASSLDSGYNEQFF

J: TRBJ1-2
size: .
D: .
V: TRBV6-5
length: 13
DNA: TGTGCCAGCAGCTTAGACAGGAACTATGGCTACACCTTC
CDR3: CASSLDRNYGYTF

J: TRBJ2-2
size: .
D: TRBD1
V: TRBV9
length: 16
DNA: TGTGCCAGCAGGCCTCCGGGACAGAGGCGCGACGGGGAGCTGTTTTTT
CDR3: CASRPPGQRRDGELFF

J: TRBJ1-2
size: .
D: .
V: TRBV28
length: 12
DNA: TGTGCCAGCAGTCTAAGACAGTATGGCTACACCTTC
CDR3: CASSLRQYGYTF

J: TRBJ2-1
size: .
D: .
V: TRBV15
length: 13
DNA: TGTGCCACCAGCAGGCTAGCTCCCAATGAGCAGTTCTTC
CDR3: CATSRLAPNEQFF

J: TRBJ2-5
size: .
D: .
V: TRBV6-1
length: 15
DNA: TGTGCCAGCAGTGCGGGCGGTTCAGGGGTGGAGACCCAGTACTTC
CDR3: CASSAGGSGVETQYF

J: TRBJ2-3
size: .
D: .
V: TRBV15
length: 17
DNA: TGTGCCACCAGCAGAAACCCCATTTCGGGGAACACAGATACGCAGTATTTT
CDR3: CATSRNPISGNTDTQYF

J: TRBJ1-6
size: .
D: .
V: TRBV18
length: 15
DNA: TGTGCCAGCTCACCGAACAGGGTTTACGATTCACCCCTCCACTTT
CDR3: CASSPNRVYDSPLHF

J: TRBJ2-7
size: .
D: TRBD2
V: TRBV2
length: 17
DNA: TGTGCCAGCAGGGGGTCGACAGGAAGCGGGAGGATTGGCGAGCAGTACTTC
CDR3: CASRGSTGSGRIGEQYF

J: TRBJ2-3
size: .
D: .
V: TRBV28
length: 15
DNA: TGTGCCAGCAGTCTATCCGGGACTCAAGGGAATACGCAGTATTTT
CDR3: CASSLSGTQGNTQYF

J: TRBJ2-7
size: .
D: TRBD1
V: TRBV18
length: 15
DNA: TGTGCCAGCTCACTTGGGACAGGGGGCTTGGACGAGCAGTACTTC
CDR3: CASSLGTGGLDEQYF

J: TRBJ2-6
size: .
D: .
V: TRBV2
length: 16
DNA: TGTGCCAGCAGGTCGTCTTCAGGCTCTGGGGCCAACGTCCTGACTTTC
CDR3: CASRSSSGSGANVLTF

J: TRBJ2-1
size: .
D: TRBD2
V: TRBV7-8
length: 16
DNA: TGTGCCAGCAGCCCTAGACTAGCGGGAGAGGAGAATGAGCAGTTCTTC
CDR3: CASSPRLAGEENEQFF

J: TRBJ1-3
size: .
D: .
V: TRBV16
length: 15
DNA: TGTGCCAGCAGCCAATCCACGAGCTCTGGAAACACCATATATTTT
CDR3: CASSQSTSSGNTIYF

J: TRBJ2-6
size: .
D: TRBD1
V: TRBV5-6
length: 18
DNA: TGTGCCAGCAGCTTGGGGGACAGGGGGCGCTCTGGGGCCAACGTCCTGACTTTC
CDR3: CASSLGDRGRSGANVLTF

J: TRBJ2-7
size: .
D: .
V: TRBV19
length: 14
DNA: TGTGCCAGTAGTACCCTGGACAGATTATACGAGCAGTACTTC
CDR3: CASSTLDRLYEQYF

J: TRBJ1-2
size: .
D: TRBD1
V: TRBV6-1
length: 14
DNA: TGTGCCAGCAGTGCGTCACAGGGGACGAATGGCTACACCTTC
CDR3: CASSASQGTNGYTF

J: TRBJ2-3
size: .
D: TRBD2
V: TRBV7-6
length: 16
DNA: TGTGCCAGCAGCTTTGGGTTTGCGGGAGAGGGACATACGCAGTATTTT
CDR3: CASSFGFAGEGHTQYF

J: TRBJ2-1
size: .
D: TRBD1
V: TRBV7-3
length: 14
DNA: TGTGCCAGCAGCCCGGGACAGAATAACAATGAGCAGTTCTTC
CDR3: CASSPGQNNNEQFF

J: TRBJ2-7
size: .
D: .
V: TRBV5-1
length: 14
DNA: TGCGCCAGCAGATTTTCGGGAGCCAACTACGAGCAGTACTTC
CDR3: CASRFSGANYEQYF

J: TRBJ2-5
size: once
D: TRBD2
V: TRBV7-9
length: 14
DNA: TGTGCCAGCAGCCAGACTAGCGGGATTGAGACCCAGTACTTC
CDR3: CASSQTSGIETQYF

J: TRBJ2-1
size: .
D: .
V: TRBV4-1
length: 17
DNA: TGCGCCAGCAGCCAAGATCGGGCGGGGACCCTCTACAATGAGCAGTTCTTC
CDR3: CASSQDRAGTLYNEQFF

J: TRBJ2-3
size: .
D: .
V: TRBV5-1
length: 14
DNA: TGCGCCAGCAGCCCCCCGGACCAGGGGGATACGCAGTATTTT
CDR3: CASSPPDQGDTQYF

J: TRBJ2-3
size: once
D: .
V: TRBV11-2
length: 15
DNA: TGTGCCAGCAGCTTCGGAGGGGCACTAGCAGATACGCAGTATTTT
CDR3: CASSFGGALADTQYF